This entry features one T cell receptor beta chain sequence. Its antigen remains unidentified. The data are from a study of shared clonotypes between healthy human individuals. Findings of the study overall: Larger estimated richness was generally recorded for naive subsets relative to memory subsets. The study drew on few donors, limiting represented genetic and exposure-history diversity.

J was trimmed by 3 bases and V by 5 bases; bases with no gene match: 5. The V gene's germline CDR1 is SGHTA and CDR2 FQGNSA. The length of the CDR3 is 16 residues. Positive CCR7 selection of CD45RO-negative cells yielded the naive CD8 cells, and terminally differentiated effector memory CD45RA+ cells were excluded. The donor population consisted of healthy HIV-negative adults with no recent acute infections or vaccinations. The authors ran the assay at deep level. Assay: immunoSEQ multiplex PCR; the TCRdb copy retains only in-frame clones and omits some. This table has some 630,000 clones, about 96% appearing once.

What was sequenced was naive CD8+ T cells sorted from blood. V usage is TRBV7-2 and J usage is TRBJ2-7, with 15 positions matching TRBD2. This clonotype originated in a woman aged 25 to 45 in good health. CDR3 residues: CASSPGLAGGLYEQYF. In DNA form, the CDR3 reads TGTGCCAGCAGCCCTGGACTAGCGGGAGGGCTCTACGAGCAGTACTTC.